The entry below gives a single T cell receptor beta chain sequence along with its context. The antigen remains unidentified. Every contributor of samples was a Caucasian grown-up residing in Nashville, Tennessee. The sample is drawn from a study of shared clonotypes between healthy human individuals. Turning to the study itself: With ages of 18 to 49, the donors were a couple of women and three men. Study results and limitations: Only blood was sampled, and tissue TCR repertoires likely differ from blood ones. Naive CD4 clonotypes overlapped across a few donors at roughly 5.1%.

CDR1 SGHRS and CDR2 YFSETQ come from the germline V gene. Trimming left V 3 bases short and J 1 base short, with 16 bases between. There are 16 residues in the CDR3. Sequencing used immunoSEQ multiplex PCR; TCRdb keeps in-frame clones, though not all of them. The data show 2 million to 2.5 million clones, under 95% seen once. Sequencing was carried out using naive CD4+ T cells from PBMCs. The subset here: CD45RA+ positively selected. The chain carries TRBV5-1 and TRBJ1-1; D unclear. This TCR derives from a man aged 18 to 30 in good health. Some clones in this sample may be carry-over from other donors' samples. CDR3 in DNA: TGCGCCAGCAGCTCCTCCTGGACTAATAGGAACACTGAAGCTTTCTTT. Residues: CASSSSWTNRNTEAFF.